The next 14 T cell receptor beta chains were all read from a single sample in a study of T cells in Graves' hyperthyroidism and ophthalmopathy. Researchers took RNA transcripts and amplified the TCR beta CDR3 regions from them. Using the HTBI primer set, a first-round RT-PCR was run on the TCR CDR3. TCRdb redid the calling of the multiplex PCR reads with MiXCR, one entry per CDR3 protein. The data show 600,000 to 750,000 distinct CDR3 sequences, 17% seen once. What was sequenced was blood. The receptors here all came from a man aged 45-65 years with Graves' hyperthyroidism.

The chain couples TRBV3-1 to TRBJ2-2; D is tentatively TRBD1 or TRBD2 (5 bases each). Trimming shortened V by 6 bases and J by 7 bases, and 21 bases separated the two germline ends. Germline CDR1 and CDR2: LGHDT and YNNKEL (reference sequence). The CDR3 is 16 amino acids. The CDR3 protein is CASSSRFGGDGGELFF. The DNA for the CDR3 is TGTGCCAGCAGTTCCCGCTTCGGTGGGGACGGCGGGGAGCTGTTTTTT.

This clonotype was observed at least ten times. The chain employs TRBV29-1 and TRBJ2-7, with D maybe TRBD2 (5 bases). The CDR3 has 14 residues. Trimming cost V 4 bases and J 0 bases, with 13 bases left between them. Germline V gene lookup returns CDR1 SQVTM and CDR2 ANQGSEA. The CDR3 bases are TGCAGCGTTGCGGCGGGCTTAAGCTCCTACGAGCAGTACTTC. Residues: CSVAAGLSSYEQYF.

In this sample, this clonotype turned up many times. The chain has TRBV6-2 or TRBV6-3 and TRBJ2-1; 10 bases align to TRBD1. Germline loops: CDR1 MNHEY, CDR2 SVGEGT. Germline trimming cut 0 bases from V and 1 base from J; bases unmatched to any gene: 3. The CDR3 runs to 17 residues. CDR3: CASSYSPGQGSYNEQFF. CDR3 coding DNA: TGTGCCAGCAGTTACTCGCCGGGACAGGGGTCCTACAATGAGCAGTTCTTC.

This clonotype appeared many times. This rearrangement joins TRBV27 to TRBJ1-1; D unclear. Trimming stripped 6 bases from V and 4 bases from J, with 9 bases between. This CDR3 region has 12 residues. Germline-derived CDR1 and CDR2 are MNHEY and SMNVEV (reference sequence). The CDR3 DNA sequence: TGTGCCAGCAGCTCCGTTGGCACTGAAGCTTTCTTT. Protein: CASSSVGTEAFF.

This clonotype was found a few times. This chain connects TRBV6-1 to TRBJ2-1, with TRBD1 identical over 8 bases. The CDR3 has 14 residues. The V gene end was trimmed by 6 bases and the J gene end by 7 bases; junction bases not matched to a gene: 8. Germline CDR1 is MNHNS and CDR2 is SASEGT. The CDR3 sequence is CASSRTGSVNEQFF. Written as DNA, the CDR3 is TGTGCCAGCAGCCGGACAGGGTCCGTGAATGAGCAGTTCTTC.

The chain carries TRBV7-2 and TRBJ2-7; 8 bases line up with TRBD2. The germline V gene has CDR1 SGHTA and CDR2 FQGNSA. CDR3 length: 15 amino acids. CDR3 sequence reads: CASSLEVGRAYELYV. In DNA form, the CDR3 reads TGTGCCAGCAGCTTAGAAGTCGGGAGGGCCTACGAGCTGTACGTC.

This clonotype was observed at least ten times. This chain uses TRBV2 with TRBJ2-5; TRBD2 agrees at 10 bases. The CDR3 consists of 17 residues. Germline CDR1 SNHLY, CDR2 FYNNEI. V trimming: 0 bases; J trimming: 2 bases; junction bases outside the gene matches: 6. The CDR3 region has the DNA TGTGCCAGCAGTGAAGCTAGTAGCGGGGGGTGGCAAGAGACCCAGTACTTC. Translated, it gives CASSEASSGGWQETQYF.

The table lists this clonotype with many counts. The germline gene is not matched at one end of the junction; a read error may be the cause. The chain employs TRBV3-1 and TRBJ2-1; 7 nucleotides align to TRBD2. The CDR3 is 14 amino acids. CDR1 and CDR2 from the germline V gene are LGHDT and YNNKEL (reference sequence). The DNA of the CDR3 is TGTGCCAGCAGACAAGCGGGACCGGGCAATGAGCAGTTCTTC. This sequence encodes CASRQAGPGNEQFF.

At least ten counts were recorded for this clonotype. V and J are TRBV27 and TRBJ1-2; 7 bases map to TRBD1. The length of the CDR3 is 17 residues. With V trimmed by 2 bases and J by 4 bases, 13 bases remained unmatched. Germline V CDR1 and CDR2: MNHEY, SMNVEV (reference sequence). CDR3 protein: CASSLTPGVGQSYGYTF. The CDR3 DNA reads as TGTGCCAGCAGTTTAACCCCAGGGGTGGGACAGTCCTATGGCTACACCTTC.

There are many counts of this clonotype. The CDR3 sequence: CASSLWVIRTSGIEHRTDTQYF. The CDR3 nucleotides read TGTGCCAGCAGTTTATGGGTAATCCGGACTAGCGGGATCGAGCATCGCACAGATACGCAGTATTTT. The chain couples TRBV28 to TRBJ2-3; 12 bases map to TRBD2. CDR1 is MDHEN, CDR2 SYDVKM, per germline. V was pared by 0 bases and J by 1 base, with 17 bases of the junction left unmatched. The CDR3 loop spans 22 amino acids.

Only a few counts were recorded for this clonotype. The chain combines TRBV29-1 with TRBJ1-5; tentative D call: TRBD1 (5 bases). Germline CDR1 SQVTM, CDR2 ANQGSEA. The CDR3 runs 15 residues. The V end was cut by 8 bases, the J end by 5 bases, with 22 bases between. Here the CDR3 reads CSRRAGGKLDQPQHF. The CDR3 DNA sequence: TGCAGCCGAAGAGCCGGGGGGAAATTGGATCAGCCCCAGCATTTT. Variable domain in full (rest from reference TRBV29-1 and TRBJ1-5): SAVISQKPSRDICQRGTSLTIQCQVDSQVTMMFWYRQQPGQSLTLIATANQGSEATYESGFVIDKFPISRPNLTFSTLTVSNMSPEDSSIYLCSRRAGGKLDQPQHFGDGTRLSIL.

This clonotype has ten or more counts. V and J are TRBV27 and TRBJ2-1; D possibly uses TRBD1 or TRBD2 (5 bases each). The CDR3 spans 15 residues. V was trimmed by 6 bases and J by 4 bases, leaving 16 bases between them. Looked up from germline, CDR1 is MNHEY and CDR2 is SMNVEV (reference sequence). CDR3 region: CASSPGTVGYNEQFF. CDR3 nucleotides: TGTGCCAGCAGCCCCGGGACCGTGGGATACAATGAGCAGTTCTTC.

Points on this clonotype: A read error may be the cause here, since a much bigger clone is one base away. The chain combines TRBV6-1 with TRBJ1-1; weak D call: TRBD1 (6 bases). This CDR3 is 16 amino acids long. Germline V lookup: CDR1 MNHNS, CDR2 SASEGT. As DNA, the CDR3 is TGTGCCAGCAGGTTCCTGGGGGGCAGGTTGAACATTGAAGCTTTCTTT. It codes for CASRFLGGRLNIEAFF.

V and J are TRBV2 and TRBJ2-7; 7 bases are shared with TRBD2. Losses at the gene ends were 4 bases for V and 7 bases for J; bases not matched to a gene: 7. The CDR3 length is 13 residues. Germline V lookup: CDR1 SNHLY, CDR2 FYNNEI. The CDR3 DNA is TGTGCCAGCAGTGGACCGGGAGGTATGGAGCAGTACTTC. As protein: CASSGPGGMEQYF. Full variable domain (outside the CDR3, taken from reference TRBV2 and TRBJ2-7): EPEVTQTPSHQVTQMGQEVILRCVPISNHLYFYWYRQILGQKVEFLVSFYNNEISEKSEIFDDQFSVERPDGSNFTLKIRSTKLEDSAMYFCASSGPGGMEQYFGPGTRLTVT.